This TCR beta chain was identified in a study of blood T cell repertoires in COVID-19. Study in general: Spain, Italy and the United States supplied samples that represented acute and convalescent COVID-19. The cDNA or gDNA used as material had been derived from T cells, B-cell-depleted T cells, or PBMCs.

CDR3 length: 15 residues. Germline V gene data show CDR1 as LGHDT and CDR2 as YNNKEL (reference sequence). V lost 0 bases and J lost 7, with 15 bases in between. Per the original data handling: Amplification from reference gene primers served as the basis for estimated nucleated cell counts. The repertoire was sequenced with immunoSEQ multiplex PCR; TCRdb's copy has only in-frame clones and lacks some. That table furnishes V, J and clone size, whereas the DNA furnished D and trimming. The sample has 150,000 to 180,000 clones; 75% to 90% are singletons. The origin of this receptor is a man aged 55 to 69 with acute or convalescent COVID-19. Material for sequencing was peripheral blood. This chain links TRBV3-1 (or the pseudogene TRBV3-2) with TRBJ1-2; TRBD1 might be the D (6 bases). In DNA, the CDR3 is TGTGCCAGCAGCCAAGATAGCAGGGGCGCAGGTGGCTACACCTTC. Translation: CASSQDSRGAGGYTF.